The 32 T cell receptor beta chains reported below all come from one sample, sequenced in a study of CD8 T cells in ankylosing spondylitis. TCRdb itself ran the 5' RACE reads through MiXCR, one entry per CDR3 protein. The profile shows around 130,000 distinct CDR3 sequences, about 6.4% of them singletons. The sample comprised blood, either unsorted or a sorted T cell fraction (not recorded which). The receptors derive from a male donor with ankylosing spondylitis or in good health (not recorded which).

This clonotype has at least ten counts. The chain employs TRBV6-5 and TRBJ1-1; the D gene is possibly TRBD1 (6 bases). The CDR3 sequence is 16 residues long. Deletions cut 2 bases from V and 0 bases from J, with 13 bases between. The V gene's germline CDR1 is MNHEY and CDR2 SVGAGI. Here the CDR3 reads CASSYPRQAMNTEAFF. CDR3 DNA sequence: TGTGCCAGCAGTTACCCTCGACAGGCGATGAACACTGAAGCTTTCTTT.

This clonotype was detected ten times or more. The rearrangement joins TRBV20-1 to TRBJ1-1; tentative D call: TRBD1 (6 bases). This CDR3 contains 13 residues. V was pared by 6 bases and J by 7 bases, with 18 bases between. In germline, CDR1 is DFQATT, CDR2 SNEGSKA (reference sequence). The DNA of the CDR3 is TGCAGTGCCGAGTCGGACAGTCGTTATGAAGCTTTCTTT. It specifies CSAESDSRYEAFF.

The table lists this clonotype with many counts. The gene calls are TRBV27 and TRBJ2-5; D perhaps matches TRBD2 (6 bases). Germline-derived CDR1 and CDR2 are MNHEY and SMNVEV (reference sequence). V lost 5 bases, J lost 2 bases, and 9 bases lay in between. The CDR3 runs 13 residues. The CDR3 sequence: CASSPLAQETQYF. CDR3 bases: TGTGCCAGCAGTCCCCTAGCGCAAGAGACCCAGTACTTC.

This clonotype was seen many times. The chain carries TRBV7-2 and TRBJ2-1; D assignment may be TRBD1 or TRBD2 (5 bases each). Trimming removed 2 bases from V and 2 bases from J, with 16 bases in between. Per germline, CDR1 SGHTA and CDR2 FQGNSA. CDR3 length: 17 amino acids. CDR3 loop: CASSLRSFGAPYNEQFF. The DNA of the CDR3 is TGTGCCAGCAGCTTACGCTCGTTCGGGGCCCCCTACAATGAGCAGTTCTTC.

This clonotype appeared many times. V and J are TRBV20-1 and TRBJ2-7; D gene unclear. The CDR3 totals 15 residues. Germline V CDR1 and CDR2: DFQATT, SNEGSKA (reference sequence). Trimming removed 1 base from V and 5 bases from J, with 18 bases in between. CDR3 in amino acids: CSARVFALGKNEQYF. The CDR3 DNA reads TGCAGTGCTAGAGTTTTTGCCCTGGGGAAGAACGAGCAGTACTTC.

There are many counts of this clonotype. The CDR3 region is CAWSTGEGQPQHF. DNA for the CDR3: TGTGCCTGGAGCACAGGGGAGGGTCAGCCCCAGCATTTT. The V gene is TRBV30, the J gene TRBJ1-5, with 7 nucleotides matching TRBD1. From germline, CDR1 is GTSNPN and CDR2 SVGIG (reference sequence). V was clipped by 3 bases and J by 6 bases; unmatched bases: 5. This CDR3 contains 13 residues.

Ten or more counts support this clonotype. V gene TRBV7-9 combines with J gene TRBJ2-3; 12 bases agree with TRBD2. The V gene end was trimmed by 5 bases and the J gene end by 4 bases; junction bases not matched to a gene: 10. The CDR3 extends over 17 amino acids. From germline, CDR1 is SEHNR and CDR2 FQNEAQ (reference sequence). The CDR3 nucleotides are TGTGCCAGCAGCGCCCATCTAGCGGGGGGGCCCCCAGATACGCAGTATTTT. Amino acid sequence: CASSAHLAGGPPDTQYF.

This clonotype was counted ten times or more. The chain has TRBV5-1 and TRBJ2-2, with a possible D match to TRBD2 (6 bases). In germline, CDR1 is SGHRS, CDR2 YFSETQ. This CDR3 region has 16 residues. Trimming took 4 bases from V and 0 from J, leaving 13 bases between them. CDR3 amino acids: CASSGGTVTNTGELFF. The CDR3 DNA reads TGCGCCAGCAGCGGAGGGACGGTTACGAACACCGGGGAGCTGTTTTTT.

Relative to its sample, this clonotype is medium-sized (0.01 to 0.1%). The rearrangement uses TRBV5-6 and TRBJ1-3; 7 nucleotides match TRBD1. This CDR3 is 15 amino acids long. The trim removed 3 bases at V and 6 bases at J, leaving 9 bases unmatched. CDR1 is SGHDT and CDR2 is YYEEEE in the germline V gene. CDR3 sequence: CASSWGPDRVNTIYF. The CDR3 nucleotides read TGTGCCAGCAGCTGGGGACCCGACAGGGTAAACACCATATATTTT. The entire variable domain, with the rest obtained from reference TRBV5-6 and TRBJ1-3, is as follows: DAGVTQSPTHLIKTRGQQVTLRCSPKSGHDTVSWYQQALGQGPQFIFQYYEEEERQRGNFPDRFSGHQFPNYSSELNVNALLLGDSALYLCASSWGPDRVNTIYFGEGSWLTVV.

The table lists this clonotype with many counts. The V call is TRBV6-1, the J call TRBJ2-1; 13 nucleotides agree with TRBD2. The V gene end was trimmed by 6 bases and the J gene end by 7 bases; junction bases not matched to a gene: 6. The germline CDR1 and CDR2 sequences are MNHNS and SASEGT. This CDR3 spans 15 amino acids. CDR3 coding DNA: TGTGCCAGCAGCCCGGGACTAGCGGGACAAAATGAGCAGTTCTTC. Translation: CASSPGLAGQNEQFF.

In this sample, this clonotype turned up many times. This rearrangement joins TRBV20-1 to TRBJ2-1; 7 nucleotides match TRBD2. V lost 6 bases, J lost 6 bases, and 8 bases stayed unmatched. The CDR3 totals 13 residues. Per germline, CDR1 DFQATT and CDR2 SNEGSKA (reference sequence). CDR3 nucleotides: TGCAGTGCGTCTGGACTAGATAGCAATGAGCAGTTCTTC. It yields the protein CSASGLDSNEQFF.

This clonotype came up many times. This chain joins TRBV7-8 and TRBJ2-1; a possible D gene is TRBD2 (6 bases). V shed 5 bases and J shed 4 bases, with 15 bases lying between them. The CDR3 totals 15 residues. Germline CDR1 is SGHVS and CDR2 is FQNEAQ. The CDR3 DNA follows: TGTGCCAGCAGCGGCGGAGGGCAGGGATACAATGAGCAGTTCTTC. Its translation is CASSGGGQGYNEQFF.

This clonotype was found many times. V gene TRBV30 combines with J gene TRBJ1-6; TRBD1 matches at 8 bases. The CDR3 sequence is 16 residues long. Trimming took 3 bases from V and 5 from J; bases not matched to a gene: 9. Germline V lookup: CDR1 GTSNPN, CDR2 SVGIG (reference sequence). This CDR3 reads CAWSQAGGLHNSPLHF. In DNA, the CDR3 is TGTGCCTGGAGCCAAGCAGGGGGCCTCCATAATTCACCCCTCCACTTT. Supplemented by reference TRBV30 and TRBJ1-6, the full variable domain reads SQTIHQWPATLVQPVGSPLSLECTVEGTSNPNLYWYRQAAGRGLQLLFYSVGIGQISSEVPQNLSASRPQDRQFILSSKKLLLSDSGFYLCAWSQAGGLHNSPLHFGNGTRLTVT.

The J gene is TRBJ2-7, the V gene TRBV5-1; tentatively, D is TRBD1 (5 bases). The CDR3 spans 14 residues. Deletions cut 0 bases from V and 5 bases from J, with 12 bases between. Germline V gene lookup returns CDR1 SGHRS and CDR2 YFSETQ. The chain's CDR3 is CASSLAQGNNEQYF. The CDR3 DNA sequence: TGCGCCAGCAGCTTGGCCCAGGGTAATAACGAGCAGTACTTC. Supplemented by reference TRBV5-1 and TRBJ2-7, the full variable domain reads KAGVTQTPRYLIKTRGQQVTLSCSPISGHRSVSWYQQTPGQGLQFLFEYFSETQRNKGNFPGRFSGRQFSNSRSEMNVSTLELGDSALYLCASSLAQGNNEQYFGPGTRLTVT.

The chain links TRBV29-1 to TRBJ2-3, with D uncertain. Germline values: CDR1 SQVTM, CDR2 ANQGSEA. This CDR3 region has 12 residues. Trimming shortened V by 8 bases and J by 8 bases, and 17 bases separated the two germline ends. CDR3 protein: CSPWVGLSTQYF. The CDR3, as DNA: TGCAGCCCGTGGGTGGGTCTGAGTACGCAGTATTTT.

This clonotype was recorded many times. The CDR3 bases are TGCAGTGCTAGAGGGGTAGTTCAAGAGACCCAGTACTTC. Encoded protein: CSARGVVQETQYF. This chain joins TRBV20-1 and TRBJ2-5; D is undetermined. This CDR3 comprises 13 residues. Trimming cost V 1 base and J 2 bases, with 8 bases left between them. The germline V gene encodes CDR1 DFQATT and CDR2 SNEGSKA (reference sequence).

This clonotype was observed a handful of times. V gene TRBV10-3 combines with J gene TRBJ2-7; 10 nucleotides agree with TRBD1. This CDR3 contains 15 residues. V was clipped by 3 bases and J by 6 bases; unmatched bases: 8. In germline, CDR1 is ENHRY, CDR2 SYGVKD. The CDR3 sequence: CAISDTGTGESEQYF. The CDR3, as DNA: TGTGCCATCAGTGACACCGGGACAGGGGAAAGCGAGCAGTACTTC.

This clonotype was counted ten times or more. The chain couples TRBV10-3 to TRBJ2-3; D unresolved. Germline V gives CDR1 ENHRY, CDR2 SYGVKD. V was pared by 6 bases and J by 5 bases, with 12 bases between. This CDR3 contains 13 residues. DNA of the CDR3: TGTGCCATCAGGGTTCAGGCCGAAGATACGCAGTATTTT. It yields the protein CAIRVQAEDTQYF.

The sample holds a few counts of this clonotype. The J gene is TRBJ1-5, the V gene TRBV7-8, with unresolved D. From germline, CDR1 is SGHVS and CDR2 FQNEAQ. CDR3 length: 15 amino acids. The V gene lost 2 bases and the J gene lost 6 bases, with 14 bases spanning the gap. The CDR3 here is CASSLFWGSGQPQHF. As DNA, the CDR3 is TGTGCCAGCAGCTTATTTTGGGGTAGTGGTCAGCCCCAGCATTTT.

This clonotype was seen many times. This chain's CDR3 is CASRTGTGGYEQYF. CDR3 nucleotide sequence: TGTGCCAGCAGAACCGGGACAGGGGGCTACGAGCAGTACTTC. This chain connects TRBV6-2 or TRBV6-3 to TRBJ2-7; 11 bases are a match to TRBD1. Germline V gene data show CDR1 as MNHEY and CDR2 as SVGEGT. This CDR3 is 14 amino acids long. Trimming cost V 6 bases and J 3 bases; bases outside gene matches: 4.

This clonotype was counted many times. The V gene is TRBV12-3 or TRBV12-4, the J gene TRBJ1-2, with a weak D call TRBD1 (6 bases). With 5 bases removed from V and 5 bases from J, the gap between germline ends came to 15 bases. The CDR3 is 14 amino acids. CDR3 in DNA: TGTGCCAGCAGTCAAGGGGGACACGGTTATGGCTACACCTTC. Translation gives CASSQGGHGYGYTF.

This clonotype was seen many times. The CDR3 bases are TGTGCCAGCAGCTTAGGGACAGGGGGGCGCTACGAGCAGTACTTC. This translates into CASSLGTGGRYEQYF. The V and J genes are TRBV11-2 and TRBJ2-7, with TRBD1 identical over 10 bases. This CDR3 contains 15 residues. The germline CDR1 and CDR2 sequences are SGHAT and FQNNGV. V lost 1 base and J lost 3; bases outside the gene matches: 3. The full variable domain, rest sourced from reference TRBV11-2 and TRBJ2-7, is EAGVAQSPRYKIIEKRQSVAFWCNPISGHATLYWYQQILGQGPKLLIQFQNNGVVDDSQLPKDRFSAERLKGVDSTLKIQPAKLEDSAVYLCASSLGTGGRYEQYFGPGTRLTVT.

This clonotype was recorded at least ten times. The chain is built from TRBV12-3 or TRBV12-4 and TRBJ2-5; 9 bases are shared with TRBD2. The CDR3 length is 13 residues. With V trimmed by 6 bases and J by 5 bases, 4 bases remained unmatched. The chain's CDR3 is CASRLAGPETQYF. Here the CDR3 DNA reads TGTGCCAGCAGGCTAGCGGGACCCGAGACCCAGTACTTC.

The chain links TRBV19 to TRBJ2-1; D not resolved. V was clipped by 6 bases and J by 0 bases, with 9 bases between them. CDR1 LNHDA and CDR2 SQIVND come from the germline V gene (reference sequence). The CDR3 consists of 14 residues. The CDR3 DNA follows: TGTGCCAGTAGCCTTCTGGGCTCCTACAATGAGCAGTTCTTC. Its protein product is CASSLLGSYNEQFF.

This clonotype was seen many times. The chain combines TRBV29-1 with TRBJ2-2; possibly TRBD2 for D (6 bases). Trimming pared 5 bases from V and 4 bases from J, leaving 11 bases between. The CDR3 has 13 amino acids. Germline values: CDR1 SQVTM, CDR2 ANQGSEA. The CDR3: CSVTGVGTGELFF. CDR3 coding DNA: TGCAGCGTTACGGGAGTAGGCACCGGGGAGCTGTTTTTT.

This clonotype was observed many times. The V and J genes are TRBV5-1 and TRBJ1-1; no clear D. V lost 4 bases, J lost 11 bases, and 15 bases lay in between. Germline V gene lookup returns CDR1 SGHRS and CDR2 YFSETQ. The CDR3 runs 12 residues. The CDR3 DNA is TGCGCCAGCAGCGTTGATCAAGCTGGGGCTTTCTTT. Translated: CASSVDQAGAFF.

This clonotype has at least ten counts. The rearrangement links TRBV7-9 to TRBJ1-2, with 9 bases fitting TRBD1. Germline V gene lookup returns CDR1 SEHNR and CDR2 FQNEAQ (reference sequence). Trimming took 5 bases from V and 5 from J; bases not matched to a gene: 9. CDR3 length equals 15 residues. CDR3 loop: CASSPAGTGTYGYTF. The CDR3 DNA sequence: TGTGCCAGCAGCCCGGCCGGGACAGGGACGTATGGCTACACCTTC.

This clonotype came up a few times. CDR3 residues: CASSFLPGGPVETQYF. CDR3 DNA: TGTGCCAGCAGCTTCCTCCCGGGGGGGCCGGTAGAGACCCAGTACTTC. This chain joins TRBV7-7 and TRBJ2-5; 8 nucleotides agree with TRBD2. Germline CDR1 reads SSHAT; CDR2 reads FNYEAQ (reference sequence). The J segment lost 4 bases and the V segment lost 3 bases, leaving 10 bases of the junction unmatched. This CDR3 is 16 amino acids long.

In its sample, this clonotype was seen many times. V is TRBV12-3 or TRBV12-4 and J is TRBJ2-7, with D perhaps TRBD1 (6 bases). The length of the CDR3 is 15 residues. V was cut by 2 bases and J by 7 bases, with 18 bases left in between. This chain's CDR3 is CASSLRQAFVGEQYF. The CDR3 nucleotides read TGTGCCAGCAGTTTAAGACAGGCGTTTGTTGGAGAGCAGTACTTC.

In this sample, this clonotype turned up many times. This sequence joins TRBV5-1 and TRBJ2-7, with D perhaps TRBD2 (5 bases). Germline values: CDR1 SGHRS, CDR2 YFSETQ. The V and J ends lost 0 bases and 4 bases respectively, with 11 bases between them. The CDR3 loop spans 14 amino acids. This chain's CDR3 is CASSLVTPGYEQYF. CDR3 bases: TGCGCCAGCAGCTTGGTAACACCGGGGTACGAGCAGTACTTC. The full variable domain, in which reference TRBV5-1 and TRBJ2-7 provide the parts outside the CDR3, is KAGVTQTPRYLIKTRGQQVTLSCSPISGHRSVSWYQQTPGQGLQFLFEYFSETQRNKGNFPGRFSGRQFSNSRSEMNVSTLELGDSALYLCASSLVTPGYEQYFGPGTRLTVT.

The chain uses TRBV4-3 and TRBJ1-1; D unclear. There are 15 residues in the CDR3. CDR1 is LGHNA, CDR2 YSLEER, per germline. With 4 bases removed from V and 3 bases from J, the gap between germline ends came to 15 bases. CDR3 region: CASSRSRGWDTEAFF. CDR3 nucleotide sequence: TGCGCCAGCAGCCGCTCACGGGGTTGGGACACTGAAGCTTTCTTT.

In this sample, this clonotype turned up many times. The rearrangement uses TRBV6-6 and TRBJ2-7; D remains unclear. This CDR3 contains 12 residues. Germline CDR1 and CDR2: MNHNY and SVGAGI (reference sequence). V was trimmed by 6 bases and J by 6 bases, leaving 12 bases between them. CDR3 sequence (DNA): TGTGCCAGCAGCCCACGAGCGTCCGAGCAGTACTTC. Amino acids: CASSPRASEQYF.